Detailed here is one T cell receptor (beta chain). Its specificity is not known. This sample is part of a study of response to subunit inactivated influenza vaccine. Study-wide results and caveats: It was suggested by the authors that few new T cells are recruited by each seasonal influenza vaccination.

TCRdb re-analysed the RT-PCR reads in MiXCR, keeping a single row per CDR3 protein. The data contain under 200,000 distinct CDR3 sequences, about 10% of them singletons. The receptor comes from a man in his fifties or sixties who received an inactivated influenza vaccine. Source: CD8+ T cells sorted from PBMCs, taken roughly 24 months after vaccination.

CDR3 bases: TGTGCCAGCAGTTCAGACATTGCCGGGGAGCAGTACTTC. Translating gives CASSSDIAGEQYF. V is TRBV7-9 and J is TRBJ2-7; no clear D gene. CDR1 SEHNR and CDR2 FQNEAQ come from the germline V gene (reference sequence). Trimming removed 6 bases at V and 7 bases at J, with 16 bases between. CDR3 length: 13 amino acids.